This TCR beta chain was found in a study of Ad26.COV2.S vaccination and SARS-CoV-2 variants. Background on the study: Among those in the COV1001 Ad26.COV2.S trial arm was the donor. Donor got 5x10^10 or 1x10^11 viral particles of Ad26.COV2.S.

With regard to this clone: The antigen is unknown.

Germline V CDR1 and CDR2: SGHRS, YFSETQ. CDR3 length: 14 residues. Trimming removed 8 bases from V and 0 bases from J, with 11 bases in between. Sequencing used immunoSEQ multiplex PCR; TCRdb keeps in-frame clones, though not all of them. Among 300,000 to 400,000 clones listed, about nine tenths were seen once. The treatment was: roughly 19 received Ad26.COV2.S at low or high dose, single or two shots; 5 received placebo; per-sample allocation not given. Samples were taken on day 63 after the first vaccine or placebo injection. Study observations and caveats: Breadth and depth estimates from TCRs may understate total T cell responses.

V gene TRBV5-1 combines with J gene TRBJ2-2; D remains ambiguous. This sequence was found in a person between 18 and 60 years old who received the Ad26.COV2.S COVID-19 vaccine or a placebo. The input for sequencing was peripheral blood, taken in a trial of Ad26.COV2.S vaccine versus placebo. The CDR3 loop is CASYILPNTGELFF. CDR3 nucleotide sequence: TGCGCCAGTTACATTTTACCGAACACCGGGGAGCTGTTTTTT.